This TCR beta chain is from a study of brain T cells in children with intractable seizures. Sample time point: blood from clinic visit 5 months post-surgery; TSC patient then seizure free. Profiled with immunoSEQ multiplex PCR; TCRdb holds only in-frame clones, not every one. Of about 340,000 clones listed, over 90% are singletons. General observations from the study: Pre- and post-surgery blood differed in depth, so pre-surgery absences may be undersampling.

As to this clone: Its antigen remains unidentified.

The CDR3 extends over 16 amino acids. Unmatched junction bases numbered 4, after V lost 1 base and J lost 2 bases. From germline, CDR1 is LNHDA and CDR2 SQIVND (reference sequence). V is TRBV19 and J is TRBJ1-1, with TRBD1 matching over 10 bases. The TCR originated in a boy younger than two with tuberous sclerosis and intractable seizures. This sample comprised peripheral blood, obtained less than 6 months after surgery. CDR3 protein: CASSIGETGGNTEAFF. CDR3 nucleotides: TGTGCCAGTAGTATAGGGGAGACAGGGGGCAACACTGAAGCTTTCTTT.